Each of the 28 T cell receptor beta chains below was sequenced from the same sample in a study of CD8+ T cells in alopecia areata. Extracted RNA was reverse transcribed, and the resulting cDNA served as sequencing template. Sequenced by immunoSEQ multiplex PCR; TCRdb stores in-frame clones only, minus some. Altogether around 290,000 clones were found in the sample, and no singletons occur. Researchers sorted pooled cutaneous lymph node cells on the basis of CD4, CD8alpha, NKG2D, NKG2ACE and other markers. The specimen sequenced was CD4+ T cells sorted from a lymph node. Every receptor here comes from a C3H/HeJ mouse with alopecia areata. The strain is characterized by the MHC haplotype H2-k.

This clone occurred a few times. Each gene name is a mouse one. The read falls 4 residues short of the CDR3 end, and the missing part is taken from the germline J gene. This chain uses TRBV13-1 with TRBJ2-3; 11 nucleotides match TRBD2. There are 17 residues in the CDR3. Trimming cost V 5 bases and J 0 bases; bases outside gene matches: 8. Germline-derived CDR1 and CDR2 are NSHNY and SYGAGN. This CDR3 is CASSPGGLGASAETLYF. The DNA read from the CDR3 is TGTGCCAGCAGCCCAGGGGGACTGGGGGCTAGTGCAGAA.

This clone was picked up a small number of times. Gene labels here are mouse ones. Read coverage stops 4 residues before the CDR3 terminus; the germline J gene supplies the remainder. The chain links TRBV19 to TRBJ2-7; 12 nucleotides align to TRBD2. The trim removed 4 bases at V and 2 bases at J, leaving 4 bases unmatched. Germline V gene data show CDR1 as FNHDT and CDR2 as SITEND (reference sequence). The CDR3 contains 15 residues. The CDR3 is CASSSTGGAPYEQYF. The sequenced part of the CDR3 DNA is TGTGCCAGCAGTTCGACTGGGGGGGCTCCCTAT.

The sample holds many counts of this clone. Mouse germline and gene names are used. The read comes to an end 4 residues before the CDR3 does, leaving the germline J gene to fill in the end. Other DNA sequences from this sample encode an identical CDR3 as well. V gene TRBV13-3 combines with J gene TRBJ2-7, with 7 bases matching TRBD2. The trim removed 2 bases at V and 1 base at J, leaving 0 bases unmatched. Germline CDR1 reads NNHDY; CDR2 reads SYVADS. This CDR3 has 13 residues. The sequenced CDR3 bases are TGTGCCAGCAGTGACTGGGGGTCCTAT. Translated, it gives CASSDWGSY. The entire CDR3 protein is CASSDWGSYEQYF.

This clone has just a few counts. The germline and genes are mouse ones. Read data end 4 residues before the CDR3 end; the end is taken from the germline J gene. The chain is built from TRBV1 and TRBJ2-2; 7 bases fit TRBD1. With V trimmed by 0 bases and J by 0 bases, 1 base remained unmatched. The CDR3 covers 16 residues. Per the germline V gene, CDR1 is NSQYPW and CDR2 is LRSPGD (reference sequence). This CDR3 reads CTCSADRGTNTGQLYF. The part of the CDR3 DNA that was read is TGCACCTGCAGTGCAGACAGGGGGACAAACACCGGG. The full variable domain, its missing parts supplied by reference TRBV1 and TRBJ2-2, is VTLLEQNPRWRLVPRGQAVNLRCILKNSQYPWMSWYQQDLQKQLQWLFTLRSPGDKEVKSLPGADYLATRVTDTELRLQVANMSQGRTLYCTCSADRGTNTGQLYFGEGSKLTVL.

In its sample, this clone was seen a few times. The gene names given are mouse names. The read stops 4 residues short of the end of the CDR3; the missing end is completed from the germline J gene. V and J are TRBV5 and TRBJ1-2; D unresolved. This CDR3 region has 15 residues. CDR1 is LGHNA, CDR2 YNLKQL, per germline (reference sequence). V was cut by 4 bases and J by 4 bases, with 16 bases left in between. The CDR3: CASSPQTFEGSDYTF. The sequenced part of the CDR3 DNA is TGTGCCAGCAGCCCCCAAACGTTTGAGGGCTCC.

In the case of this clone: Gene names refer to mouse genes. The read is 4 residues too short to cover the CDR3 end, so that end is filled in from the germline J gene. Other DNA variants within this sample encode the same CDR3. The chain employs TRBV13-1 and TRBJ2-1, with a weak D call TRBD2 (5 bases). Germline CDR1 is NSHNY and CDR2 is SYGAGN. Trimming removed 0 bases from V and 3 bases from J, with 7 bases in between. CDR3 length: 14 residues. The sequenced part of the CDR3 DNA is TGTGCCAGCAGTGATGCAACTGGCTATGCT. It codes for CASSDATGYA. The CDR3, in full, reads CASSDATGYAEQFF.

In its sample, this clone was seen a few times. Any gene name here is a mouse gene name. The observed sequence ends 4 residues before the CDR3 terminus, with the missing tail filled in from the germline J gene. The sample contains more than one DNA sequence encoding this CDR3. The gene calls are TRBV19 and TRBJ2-3; 7 bases align to TRBD2. The V and J ends lost 5 bases and 0 bases, in that order; junction bases with no gene match: 3. The CDR3 is made up of 14 amino acids. Per germline, CDR1 FNHDT and CDR2 SITEND (reference sequence). The CDR3 DNA, read in part, is TGTGCCAGCAGCCCACTGGGGAGTGCAGAA. This sequence encodes CASSPLGSAE. The full-length CDR3 reads as CASSPLGSAETLYF. Full variable domain (rest looked up from reference TRBV19 and TRBJ2-3): GGIITQTPKFLIGQEGQKLTLKCQQNFNHDTMYWYRQDSGKGLRLIYYSITENDLQKGDLSEGYDASREKKSSFSLTVTSAQKNEMAVFLCASSPLGSAETLYFGSGTRLTVL.

Note on this clone: Gene names are mouse gene names. CDR3 DNA (partial): TGTGCTAGCAGTCCGGGACAATCCTAT. It specifies CASSPGQSY. The entire CDR3 protein reads CASSPGQSYEQYF. This chain connects TRBV29 to TRBJ2-7; possible D gene TRBD1, 6 bases. The observed sequence ends 4 residues before the CDR3 terminus, with the missing tail filled in from the germline J gene. The V and J ends lost 5 bases and 1 base respectively, with 9 bases between them. Germline V gives CDR1 MSHET, CDR2 SYDVDS. The CDR3 consists of 13 residues.

Comments on this clone: Mouse gene names and germline throughout. Different DNA sequences within this sample yield the same CDR3. CDR3 sequence reads: CASSQDRLGGPEQFF. The sequenced part of the CDR3 DNA is TGTGCCAGCAGCCAAGATCGGCTGGGGGGGCCT. V gene TRBV5 combines with J gene TRBJ2-1; 10 positions match TRBD2. The read falls 4 residues short of the CDR3 end, and the missing part is taken from the germline J gene. Germline assignment: CDR1 LGHNA and CDR2 YNLKQL (reference sequence). The CDR3 contains 15 residues.

As concerns this clone: The gene names here belong to mouse. Read data end 3 residues before the CDR3 end; the end is taken from the germline J gene. This chain links TRBV19 with TRBJ1-6; no reliable D call. TRBJ1-6 is reported as an ORF; its role is uncertain. This CDR3 is built from 16 residues. V lost 3 bases, J lost 1 base, and 11 bases lay in between. Germline-derived CDR1 and CDR2 are FNHDT and SITEND (reference sequence). The sequenced part of the CDR3 DNA is TGTGCCAGCAGTAAGACATCTCAATCCTATAATTCGCCC. Residues: CASSKTSQSYNSP. The full CDR3 reads CASSKTSQSYNSPLYF.

As regards this clone: Mouse gene names and germline throughout. From the germline J gene comes the end of the CDR3, since the read stops 4 residues before it. This chain links TRBV13-1 with TRBJ1-2; D possibly corresponds to TRBD1 (5 bases). Trimming removed 1 base from V and 0 bases from J, with 10 bases in between. CDR3 size: 15 residues. From germline, CDR1 is NSHNY and CDR2 SYGAGN. CDR3 DNA, as far as it was read: TGTGCCAGCAGTGATCGGCAGGGATCAAACTCC. This sequence encodes CASSDRQGSNS. The whole CDR3 sequence reads CASSDRQGSNSDYTF.

A word on this clone: Mouse germline and gene names are used. The read stops 4 residues short of the end of the CDR3; the missing end is completed from the germline J gene. This same CDR3 is encoded by further DNA sequences in the sample. The chain couples TRBV31 to TRBJ2-2; TRBD1 agrees at 10 bases. The J segment lost 4 bases and the V segment lost 3 bases, leaving 2 bases of the junction unmatched. The CDR3 has 14 residues. Looked up from germline, CDR1 is GKSSPN and CDR2 is SITVG. Partial CDR3 DNA: TGTGCCTGGAGACGGACAGGGGGCACCGGG. It translates to CAWRRTGGTG. The whole CDR3 sequence reads CAWRRTGGTGQLYF.

Turning to this clone: The gene names here belong to mouse. The read terminates 4 residues ahead of where the CDR3 ends, so the germline J gene completes it. The chain employs TRBV31 and TRBJ2-1, with D possibly being TRBD1 (5 bases). The germline V gene encodes CDR1 GKSSPN and CDR2 SITVG. Trimming cost V 1 base and J 5 bases, with 9 bases left between them. The CDR3 spans 13 residues. The chain's CDR3 is CAWSPGYDAEQFF. CDR3 DNA (partial): TGTGCCTGGAGTCCAGGGTATGATGCT.

In this sample, this clone turned up a few times. The gene names here belong to mouse. The CDR3 goes on 4 residues after the read ends, and that part is filled in from the germline J gene. Other nucleotide sequences from this sample produce the same CDR3. V usage is TRBV19 and J usage is TRBJ2-4; a weak D match, TRBD1 (5 bases). V shed 1 base and J shed 1 base, with 7 bases lying between them. The germline gives CDR1 FNHDT, CDR2 SITEND (reference sequence). This CDR3 has 14 residues. The CDR3 sequence is CASSITGGQNTLYF. CDR3 bases read: TGTGCCAGCAGTATAACAGGAGGTCAAAAC.

With respect to this clone: Any gene name here is a mouse gene name. The read stops 4 residues short of the end of the CDR3; the missing end is completed from the germline J gene. V and J are TRBV19 and TRBJ2-2; 9 bases align to TRBD1. Germline assignment: CDR1 FNHDT and CDR2 SITEND (reference sequence). Trimming cost V 5 bases and J 3 bases; bases outside gene matches: 2. CDR3 length: 14 amino acids. This chain's CDR3 is CASRGDRDTGQLYF. The covered CDR3 bases are TGTGCCAGCAGGGGGGACAGGGACACCGGG.

This clone was recorded a few times. Gene names denote mouse genes. The read ends 4 residues early relative to the CDR3; the germline J gene fills the gap. Other DNA variants within this sample encode the same CDR3. The V and J genes are TRBV13-1 and TRBJ2-1, with TRBD2 matching over 13 bases. The CDR3 extends over 16 amino acids. Per the germline V gene, CDR1 is NSHNY and CDR2 is SYGAGN. Losses at the gene ends were 3 bases for V and 3 bases for J; bases not matched to a gene: 3. The CDR3 DNA, read in part, is TGTGCCAGCAGTGGGACTGGGGGGGCTGGCTATGCT. Protein: CASSGTGGAGYA. The full CDR3 protein is CASSGTGGAGYAEQFF.

Worth noting for this clone: Mouse gene names and germline throughout. The CDR3 DNA, read in part, is TGTGCCAGCAGTCCCCAGGGGGCGAGCACCGGG. This sequence encodes CASSPQGASTG. From start to end, the CDR3 is CASSPQGASTGQLYF. The chain joins TRBV19 to TRBJ2-2, with 8 bases identical to TRBD1. The read falls 4 residues short of the CDR3 end, and the missing part is taken from the germline J gene. The length of the CDR3 is 15 residues. The V gene's germline CDR1 is FNHDT and CDR2 SITEND (reference sequence). The V segment lost 4 bases and the J segment 4 bases; nucleotides outside the gene matches: 6.

This clone was seen more than once but under ten times. The germline and genes are mouse ones. Read sequence stops 4 residues before the CDR3 end, and the germline J gene provides the missing end. The chain employs TRBV1 and TRBJ1-2; D may be TRBD1 (5 bases). Germline V gene data show CDR1 as NSQYPW and CDR2 as LRSPGD (reference sequence). V was pared by 0 bases and J by 4 bases, with 9 bases between. The CDR3 loop spans 14 amino acids. The covered CDR3 bases are TGCACCTGCAGTGCAGATCAGGGAACCTCC. Amino acids: CTCSADQGTS. In full, the CDR3 reads CTCSADQGTSDYTF.

A remark on this clone: Genes here carry mouse names. The read stops 4 residues short of the end of the CDR3; the missing end is completed from the germline J gene. This sequence joins TRBV19 and TRBJ2-1; tentative D call: TRBD1 (6 bases). Germline V gives CDR1 FNHDT, CDR2 SITEND (reference sequence). The CDR3 sequence is 14 residues long. Trimming shortened V by 1 base and J by 4 bases, and 9 bases separated the two germline ends. The covered CDR3 bases are TGTGCCAGCAGTATACCGGACAGATATGCT. This translates into CASSIPDRYA. In full, the CDR3 reads CASSIPDRYAEQFF.

On this clone itself: Here the gene names and germline are mouse. The CDR3 goes on 4 residues after the read ends, and that part is filled in from the germline J gene. The chain recombines TRBV19 with TRBJ1-1; TRBD1 might be the D (6 bases). This CDR3 region has 11 residues. Germline values: CDR1 FNHDT, CDR2 SITEND (reference sequence). V dropped 5 bases and J dropped 4 bases, with 6 bases sitting between them. The covered CDR3 bases are TGTGCCAGCAGCAGGGGCACA. Protein: CASSRGT. The full CDR3 protein reads CASSRGTEVFF.

As for this clone: Gene names and germline match the mouse. The CDR3 extends 4 residues past the end of the read, so its final part is completed from the germline J gene. The chain has TRBV13-1 and TRBJ2-1; 11 positions match TRBD1. This CDR3 spans 13 amino acids. CDR1 is NSHNY, CDR2 SYGAGN, per germline. J gave up 5 bases and V 5 bases, and 0 bases lay outside the gene matches. CDR3 DNA, as far as it was read: TGTGCCAGCAGGGGACAGGGGGATGCT. Protein product: CASRGQGDA. From start to end, the CDR3 is CASRGQGDAEQFF.

Points on this clone: The gene symbols are mouse symbols. The CDR3 end lies 4 residues beyond the end of the read and is filled in from the germline J gene. Other nucleotide sequences from this sample produce the same CDR3. V is TRBV1 and J is TRBJ1-2; possible D gene TRBD1, 6 bases. The CDR3 covers 15 residues. The germline CDR1 and CDR2 sequences are NSQYPW and LRSPGD (reference sequence). V lost 0 bases to trimming and J lost 3 bases, with 11 bases between them. The covered CDR3 bases are TGCACCTGCAGTGCAGATCAGGGGCTTGACTCC. Protein: CTCSADQGLDS. The full CDR3 protein reads CTCSADQGLDSDYTF.

This clone was observed a few times. Gene and germline names: mouse. CDR3 in amino acids: CASSQDSNNSPLYF. The CDR3 DNA, read in part, is TGTGCCAGCAGCCAGGACAGTAATAATTCGCCC. The chain carries TRBV5 and TRBJ1-6; D may be TRBD1 (6 bases). The CDR3 end lies 3 residues beyond the end of the read and is filled in from the germline J gene. TRBJ1-6 belongs to the ORF category, with a function that is uncertain. The CDR3 consists of 14 residues. Germline V gene data show CDR1 as LGHNA and CDR2 as YNLKQL (reference sequence). V lost 3 bases, J lost 5 bases, and 8 bases lay in between.

Comment on this clone: Mouse gene names and germline throughout. The CDR3 end is not reached by the read, which stops 3 residues before it; the germline J gene fills it in. V and J are TRBV13-1 and TRBJ1-6, with D maybe TRBD1 (5 bases). TRBJ1-6 is an open reading frame, and its role is uncertain. Germline CDR1 is NSHNY and CDR2 is SYGAGN. The V and J ends lost 3 bases and 4 bases respectively, with 11 bases between them. The CDR3 spans 15 residues. The CDR3 bases that were read are TGTGCCAGCAGTGCGCTCGACAGATATAATTCGCCC. Protein: CASSALDRYNSP. The full CDR3 reads CASSALDRYNSPLYF.

Details on this clone: Gene names are mouse gene names. The read stops 4 residues short of the end of the CDR3; the missing end is completed from the germline J gene. The rearrangement joins TRBV13-3 to TRBJ2-2; TRBD2 aligns across 14 bases. With V trimmed by 4 bases and J by 4 bases, 6 bases remained unmatched. CDR1 NNHDY and CDR2 SYVADS come from the germline V gene. This CDR3 is 17 amino acids long. The CDR3 protein is CASSPGTGGALTGQLYF. The DNA read from the CDR3 is TGTGCCAGCAGTCCCGGGACTGGGGGGGCGCTCACCGGG.

As regards this clone: Mouse names are used for the genes. Read data end 4 residues before the CDR3 end; the end is taken from the germline J gene. The chain links TRBV14 to TRBJ2-7; 10 nucleotides align to TRBD1. V trimming: 0 bases; J trimming: 3 bases; junction bases outside the gene matches: 6. This CDR3 region has 16 residues. Per germline, CDR1 SGHDT and CDR2 FRDEAV. Here the CDR3 reads CASSFFPGTGDYEQYF. The DNA read from the CDR3 is TGTGCCAGCAGTTTCTTCCCCGGGACAGGGGACTAT.

This clone was counted only a few times. Any gene name here is a mouse gene name. The CDR3 end lies 4 residues beyond the end of the read and is filled in from the germline J gene. The sample contains more than one DNA sequence encoding this CDR3. The J gene is TRBJ2-4, the V gene TRBV31; 11 bases line up with TRBD2. The CDR3 consists of 16 residues. Germline CDR1 GKSSPN, CDR2 SITVG. V was pared by 0 bases and J by 0 bases, with 2 bases of the junction left unmatched. CDR3 sequence: CAWSLGTGGSQNTLYF. Incomplete CDR3 DNA: TGTGCCTGGAGTCTCGGGACTGGGGGTAGTCAAAAC.

This clone has more than one count but fewer than ten. Genes here carry mouse names. Incomplete CDR3 DNA: TGTGCCAGCAGACTCCAGGGA. As protein: CASRLQG. The CDR3, in full, reads CASRLQGEVFF. This chain links TRBV19 with TRBJ1-1; perhaps TRBD1 as D (5 bases). With the read ending 4 residues before the CDR3 end, the germline J gene is used to fill in that end. Germline V gene lookup returns CDR1 FNHDT and CDR2 SITEND (reference sequence). The CDR3 contains 11 residues.